The clone carrying this T cell receptor beta chain appeared a few times. What it binds is unknown. This sample is part of a study of naive and memory T cell subsets. General study points: Especially in CD8 cells, naive repertoires contained a few larger clonotypes, possibly CD45RA-re-expressing memory cells. In CD4 and CD8 cells, diversity dropped from naive through EMRA. Clonotypes are single alpha or beta chains, not paired receptors.

The CDR3 extends over 18 amino acids. Germline trimming cut 2 bases from V and 1 base from J; bases unmatched to any gene: 10. The beta constant-region primer was an equimolar mix of two oligonucleotides covering TRBC1 and TRBC2. Four rounds of PCR amplified the ligated cDNA using nested alpha and beta constant-region primers plus SP2. A 12-nucleotide UMI and the SP2 primer were added to the cDNA 3' end by oligonucleotide ligation. TCRdb re-derived calls from the UMI-ligation and nested PCR reads in MiXCR, one entry per CDR3 protein. Altogether more than 120,000 distinct CDR3 sequences are present, 15% to 25% being singletons, with the ten largest covering 0.6% to 0.7%. Alpha and beta libraries were amplified separately from the second PCR onward.

The V gene is TRBV12-3 or TRBV12-4, the J gene TRBJ2-3; the match to TRBD1 covers 9 bases. The clonotype originates from a human donor in good health. Specimen: naive CD8+ T cells from blood. The CDR3 loop is CASSLWDRVKYGTDTQYF. CDR3 DNA: TGTGCCAGCAGTTTATGGGACAGGGTCAAATATGGCACAGATACGCAGTATTTT.